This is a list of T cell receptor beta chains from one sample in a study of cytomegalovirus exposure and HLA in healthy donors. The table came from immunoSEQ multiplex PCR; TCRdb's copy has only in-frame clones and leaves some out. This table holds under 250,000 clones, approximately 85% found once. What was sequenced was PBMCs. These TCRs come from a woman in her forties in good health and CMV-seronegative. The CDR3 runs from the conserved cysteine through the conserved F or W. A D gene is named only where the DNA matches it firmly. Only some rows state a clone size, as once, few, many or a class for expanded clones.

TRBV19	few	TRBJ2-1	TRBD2	TGTGCCAGTAGTAGAACTAGCGATAGATCCTACAATGAGCAGTTCTTC	CASSRTSDRSYNEQFF
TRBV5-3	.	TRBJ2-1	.	TGTGCCAGAAGCTTGGGTTGCGGGTCCTTCGACCCCTGGTGGAATGAGCAGTTCTTC	CARSLGCGSFDPWWNEQFF
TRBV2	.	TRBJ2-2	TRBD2	TGTGCCAGTACCCTAGCGGTTGCTGGCGGGGAGCTGTTTTTT	CASTLAVAGGELFF
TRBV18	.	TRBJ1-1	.	TGTGCCAGCTCACCCCTGGACAGCTTGAACACTGAAGCTTTCTTT	CASSPLDSLNTEAFF
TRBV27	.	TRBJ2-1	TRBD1	TGTGCCAGCAGTTCGTATACCGGGACAGGGAGGTATGAGCAGTTCTTC	CASSSYTGTGRYEQFF
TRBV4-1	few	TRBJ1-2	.	TGCGCCAGCAGCCAAGAGGGAGGGGATAACTATGGCTACACCTTC	CASSQEGGDNYGYTF
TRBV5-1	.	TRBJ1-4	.	TGCGCCAGCAGCTTGGGATGGGTACGGGGGGCGAATGAAAAACTGTTTTTT	CASSLGWVRGANEKLFF
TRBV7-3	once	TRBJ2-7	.	TGTGCCAGCAGCCCGAGGTCTGGCAGACAGCAGTACTTC	CASSPRSGRQQYF
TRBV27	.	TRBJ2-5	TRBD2	TGTGCCAGCAGTTGGACTAGCGGGACCGTCGGGGAGCAGTACTTC	CASSWTSGTVGEQYF
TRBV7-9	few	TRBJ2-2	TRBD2	TGTGCCAGCAGCCCAACTAGCGGGAGGGGCACCGGGGAGCTGTTTTTT	CASSPTSGRGTGELFF
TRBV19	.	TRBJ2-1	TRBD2	TGTGCCAGTAAATCGCGGGCTAGCGGGAGACTGAATGAGCAGTTCTTC	CASKSRASGRLNEQFF
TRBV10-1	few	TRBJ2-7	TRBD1	TGCGCCAGCAGTGGGGACCCCCGGGACAGGGAGAGGGACGAGCAGTACTTC	CASSGDPRDRERDEQYF
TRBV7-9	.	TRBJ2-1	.	TGTGCCAGCAGCTTATTCCAGCGTGCCTACAATGAGCAGTTCTTC	CASSLFQRAYNEQFF
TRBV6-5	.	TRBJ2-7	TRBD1	TGTGCCAGCAGCCTTCGGGACAGGAGCTACGAGCAGTACTTC	CASSLRDRSYEQYF
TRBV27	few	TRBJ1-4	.	TGTGCCAGCGGAGACAGGCCAAAACTGTTTTTT	CASGDRPKLFF
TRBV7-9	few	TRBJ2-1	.	TGTGCCAGCAGCGGAGGGCCGCTGGATGAGCAGTTCTTC	CASSGGPLDEQFF
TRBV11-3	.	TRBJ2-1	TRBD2	TGTGCCAGCAGCGTACGACTAGCGGGTTCTTTCAATGAGCAGTTCTTC	CASSVRLAGSFNEQFF